These 9 T cell receptor beta chains share one sample of origin, sequenced in a study of shared clonotypes between healthy human individuals. Method: immunoSEQ multiplex PCR; TCRdb's copy keeps in-frame clones and lacks some. In the table there are roughly 2.5 million clones, roughly 92% of which are singletons. The sample was naive CD4+ T cells sorted from blood. Subset reported: CD45RA+ positively selected. Every receptor here comes from a man aged 18 to 35 in good health.

The CDR3 loop is CASSLDTTGNTIYF. In DNA, the CDR3 is TGCGCCAGCAGCTTGGACACAACTGGAAACACCATATATTTT. The rearrangement links TRBV5-1 to TRBJ1-3, with no clear D. CDR3 length equals 14 residues. Looked up from germline, CDR1 is SGHRS and CDR2 is YFSETQ. Deletions cut 0 bases from V and 2 bases from J, with 6 bases between.

The chain couples TRBV9 to TRBJ1-2; weak D call: TRBD1 (6 bases). The V gene's germline CDR1 is SGDLS and CDR2 YYNGEE. The CDR3 consists of 14 residues. The V gene lost 0 bases and the J gene lost 6 bases, with 12 bases spanning the gap. The CDR3 nucleotides read TGTGCCAGCAGCGTAGGCGGACAGTCTAATGGCTACACCTTC. Protein product: CASSVGGQSNGYTF.

The chain is built from TRBV5-6 and TRBJ2-3; D tentatively fits TRBD1 or TRBD2 (5 bases each). The V gene lost 3 bases and the J gene lost 2 bases, with 10 bases spanning the gap. Germline CDR1 reads SGHDT; CDR2 reads YYEEEE. CDR3 length equals 14 residues. In DNA, the CDR3 is TGTGCCAGCAGCTCGGGGCGATCCACAGATACGCAGTATTTT. It specifies CASSSGRSTDTQYF.

This rearrangement joins TRBV4-3 to TRBJ2-1, with 11 nucleotides matching TRBD2. V was clipped by 2 bases and J by 8 bases; unmatched bases: 5. Germline values: CDR1 LGHNA, CDR2 YSLEER. This CDR3 is built from 15 residues. The CDR3 region has the DNA TGCGCCAGCAGCCAAATAGCGGGAGGGCCCTATGAGCAGTTCTTC. Its translation: CASSQIAGGPYEQFF.

The chain carries TRBV6-4 and TRBJ1-2; TRBD1 matches 10 bases. The CDR3 extends over 13 amino acids. V shed 5 bases, J shed 10 bases, and the junction held 7 bases outside the gene matches. Germline CDR1 reads MRHNA; CDR2 reads SNTAGT. The CDR3 DNA is TGTGCCAGCAGTTCCGGGACAGGGGCAGTCTACACCTTC. The encoded protein is CASSSGTGAVYTF.

This chain joins TRBV5-4 and TRBJ2-7; possible D gene TRBD1, 5 bases. Per germline, CDR1 SGHNT and CDR2 YYREEE (reference sequence). The germline V and J ends were trimmed by 4 bases and 4 bases, with 12 bases remaining between them. The CDR3 totals 13 residues. CDR3 sequence reads: CASSTRQTYEQYF. CDR3 DNA: TGTGCCAGCAGCACCCGACAGACGTACGAGCAGTACTTC.

The rearrangement uses TRBV13 and TRBJ2-5; 7 bases match TRBD2. Looked up from germline, CDR1 is PRHDT and CDR2 is FYEKMQ (reference sequence). The CDR3 sequence is 15 residues long. With 0 bases clipped from V and 3 bases from J, the junction kept 4 bases outside the gene matches. Written as DNA, the CDR3 is TGTGCCAGCAGCTTAGGCGGGCTAGCGGAAGAGACCCAGTACTTC. This sequence encodes CASSLGGLAEETQYF.

The rearrangement uses TRBV7-6 and TRBJ1-4, with 7 bases fitting TRBD1. V gave up 5 bases and J gave up 7 bases; unmatched junction bases: 7. The germline V gene encodes CDR1 SGHVS and CDR2 FNYEAQ. The CDR3 loop spans 14 amino acids. In DNA, the CDR3 is TGTGCCAGCAGCCTCGGGACAGACCCTGAAAAACTGTTTTTT. Amino acids: CASSLGTDPEKLFF.

This sequence joins TRBV10-3 and TRBJ1-3; D gene unclear. The CDR3 spans 14 residues. Trimming removed 0 bases from V and 4 bases from J, with 7 bases in between. CDR1 and CDR2 from the germline V gene are ENHRY and SYGVKD. The CDR3 DNA sequence: TGTGCCATCAGTGAGTCAGTACAGGGAAACACCATATATTTT. Its protein is CAISESVQGNTIYF.